The T cell receptor beta chain under discussion was sequenced for a study of blood T cell repertoires in COVID-19 (dated by TCRdb to the early 2020s). Regarding the study in general: Samples from collaborators originated in the United States, Italy and Spain and spanned both the acute and convalescent phases of COVID-19. Subjects who had been exposed to COVID-19, were actively infected with it, or had recovered from it provided the deeply sampled blood TCRbeta repertoires that made up the dataset. Where HLA class I and class II types were available, the types were taken from metadata supplied by the sample provider, not from assay-based typing. A de-identified subject ID, COVID-19 status, age in years and sex were almost always included in the sample metadata. The repertoires were released in a freely available public database meant as a resource for research on the immune response to SARS-CoV-2. The prospective study material was composed of cDNA or gDNA derived from T cells, B-cell-depleted T cells, or PBMCs. Samples came from the ongoing ImmuneRACE study (first 160 participants) plus 1,254 subjects from 6 global collaborators. Study-wide conclusions, independent of this receptor: The amount of clinical and demographic metadata varied by source and participant and was provided uncurated.

The CDR3, from cysteine to phenylalanine, totals 13 residues. The CDR3 DNA has 39 bases and is translated from base 1. After removal of 0 bases from V and 10 bases from J, the junction retains 1 base not matched to a gene. CDR1 and CDR2 (SGHRS, YFSETQ) derive from the germline V gene. Whole blood was collected in K2EDTA tubes by collaborating institutions according to the institutions' own protocols. Collaborator samples were shipped for TCRbeta analysis as frozen whole blood, isolated PBMCs, or DNA extracted from either sample type. Comments on this clone: The target of this receptor is not known. No base quality values were provided; no much bigger clone lies one nucleotide off.

TCRbeta CDR3 regions were amplified from genomic DNA using the immunoSEQ Assay, a bias-controlled multiplex PCR. Regarding the original processing steps: Within the assay, amplification of reference gene primers was used to estimate how many nucleated cells each sample contained. To quantify the absolute abundance of each unique TCRbeta CDR3 rearrangement, sequence reads were collapsed and filtered. For each sample, productive Simpson clonality was calculated as the square root of Simpson's diversity index across productive rearrangements. The table comes from immuneACCESS by way of TCRdb, which keeps in-frame sequences with V and J called. Part of the clones is missing from these tables; in studies checked, under half for an unresolved V gene and the rest for unknown reasons. D and trimming come from the DNA, and the V and J calls and clone size come from that table. The table for this sample lists 78,000 or so clones; roughly 83% of them were counted only once. The ten largest make up 5.5% to 7.5% of the sample.

This chain joins TRBV5-1 to TRBJ1-6; the junction holds 7 bases that match TRBD1. Sequencing used peripheral blood. The TCR was taken from a woman aged 60 to 75 with acute or convalescent COVID-19. The DNA is as follows: TGCGCCAGCAGCTTGGAGGGGGCGTCACCCCTCCACTTT. It encodes CASSLEGASPLHF.